A single sample gave rise to the 27 T cell receptor beta chains below, sequenced in a study of T-cell reconstitution after alpha-beta-depleted transplantation in children. TCRbeta library construction was performed incorporating unique molecular identifiers. MiXCR was run by TCRdb on the PCR reads, yielding one entry per CDR3 protein. The repertoire holds about 170,000 distinct CDR3 sequences, with over 8.5% as singletons. Here the sequenced sample was PBMCs, taken before TCRalphabeta/CD19-depleted stem cell transplant. These receptors originate from a boy aged 2 to 9 with acute myeloid leukemia, due to receive a stem cell transplant.

In the case of this clonotype: A much more abundant neighbour one base away suggests this may be a read error. The chain is built from TRBV7-9 and TRBJ2-7; no clear D gene. This CDR3 region has 11 residues. The V end was cut by 5 bases, the J end by 6 bases, with 8 bases between. CDR1 is SEHNR and CDR2 is FQNEAQ in the germline V gene (reference sequence). The CDR3 region has the DNA TGTGCCAGCAGCATGAAAAGCGAGCAGTACTTC. Encoded protein: CASSMKSEQYF.

This clonotype appeared once. The chain uses TRBV19 and TRBJ1-1; a weak D match, TRBD1 (6 bases). V was trimmed by 6 bases and J by 5 bases, leaving 10 bases between them. Looked up from germline, CDR1 is LNHDA and CDR2 is SQIVND (reference sequence). The CDR3 is 12 residues long. The CDR3 loop reads CASSRGRTEAFF. The CDR3 DNA is TGTGCCAGTAGCCGGGGGCGGACTGAAGCTTTCTTT.

The table lists this clonotype with many counts. This chain connects TRBV4-2 to TRBJ1-5; 10 bases match TRBD1. V lost 1 base to trimming and J lost 4 bases; unmatched junction nucleotides: 22. There are 22 residues in the CDR3. The V gene's germline CDR1 is LGHNA and CDR2 YNFKEQ. The CDR3 loop reads CASSQALWTEETGGEGNQPQHF. CDR3 nucleotides: TGTGCCAGCAGCCAAGCGTTGTGGACCGAAGAGACAGGGGGCGAGGGGAATCAGCCCCAGCATTTT.

This clonotype was seen repeatedly, ten times or more. The chain couples TRBV10-3 to TRBJ2-3; 9 bases match TRBD1. Germline CDR1 is ENHRY and CDR2 is SYGVKD. This CDR3 comprises 14 residues. The trim removed 8 bases at V and 1 base at J, leaving 4 bases unmatched. Here the CDR3 DNA reads TGTGCCATCGCGGGACAGGGTGGCACAGATACGCAGTATTTT. Translated, it gives CAIAGQGGTDTQYF.

This clonotype was counted ten times or more. The J gene is TRBJ2-2, the V gene TRBV5-1; TRBD1 matches at 7 bases. The length of the CDR3 is 15 residues. J gave up 9 bases and V 4 bases, and 12 bases lay outside the gene matches. Germline V gene lookup returns CDR1 SGHRS and CDR2 YFSETQ. The DNA for the CDR3 is TGCGCCAGCAGCGCGCCGACAGGGAATAGGTGGGAGCTGTTTTTT. It specifies CASSAPTGNRWELFF.

In this sample, this clonotype turned up many times. The V call is TRBV12-3 or TRBV12-4, the J call TRBJ2-7; D remains ambiguous. V dropped 6 bases and J dropped 5 bases, with 17 bases sitting between them. The CDR3 is 14 amino acids. CDR3 in DNA: TGTGCCAGCAGCCTTCGGGCCAGCCTACACGAGCAGTACTTC. The encoded protein is CASSLRASLHEQYF.

This clonotype was picked up many times. In DNA, the CDR3 is TGCAGCGTGGCGGGACTAGCGGGAGGCAATGAGCAGTTCTTC. It translates to CSVAGLAGGNEQFF. The chain combines TRBV29-1 with TRBJ2-1, with 15 bases lining up with TRBD2. The trim removed 6 bases at V and 6 bases at J, leaving 3 bases unmatched. The CDR3 loop spans 14 amino acids. Germline lookup yields CDR1 SQVTM and CDR2 ANQGSEA.

The table lists this clonotype with many counts. The chain couples TRBV7-9 to TRBJ1-4; tentative D call: TRBD1 (5 bases). V lost 3 bases and J 2 bases, leaving 16 bases between the germline ends. The germline CDR1 and CDR2 sequences are SEHNR and FQNEAQ (reference sequence). The CDR3 spans 17 residues. The CDR3 DNA is TGTGCCAGCAGCTTTGTCCTGCCGGGACGGACTAATGAAAAACTGTTTTTT. It specifies CASSFVLPGRTNEKLFF.

This clonotype has at least ten counts. The chain links TRBV20-1 to TRBJ2-6; D may be TRBD1 (6 bases). Trimming pared 4 bases from V and 1 base from J, leaving 8 bases between. This CDR3 has 14 amino acids. From germline, CDR1 is DFQATT and CDR2 SNEGSKA (reference sequence). The CDR3 loop reads CSATTGSGANVLTF. CDR3 sequence (DNA): TGCAGTGCTACGACAGGATCTGGGGCCAACGTCCTGACTTTC.

This clonotype was recorded only once. This chain joins TRBV28 and TRBJ2-7; D may match TRBD1 or TRBD2 (5 bases each). The CDR3 is 17 residues long. The germline gives CDR1 MDHEN, CDR2 SYDVKM. The V and J ends lost 9 bases and 1 base respectively, with 25 bases between them. The CDR3 sequence is CARGPGVRWQGSYEQYV. The CDR3, as DNA: TGTGCCAGGGGCCCCGGGGTCAGGTGGCAGGGATCCTACGAGCAGTACGTC.

Points on this clonotype: One junction end disagrees with the germline gene, perhaps due to a read error. The chain links TRBV5-1 to TRBJ2-3; no definite D call. Germline CDR1 SGHRS, CDR2 YFSETQ. The CDR3 is 16 amino acids. CDR3 in amino acids: CASRPHLLQFTDTQSF. The CDR3 DNA reads TGCGCCAGCAGACCCCATTTGTTGCAGTTCACAGATACGCAGTCTTTT.

This clonotype has a count of ten or more. The chain has TRBV3-1 and TRBJ1-2; D remains ambiguous. Germline-derived CDR1 and CDR2 are LGHDT and YNNKEL (reference sequence). The CDR3 contains 14 residues. V was pared by 1 base and J by 11 bases, with 17 bases between. In nucleotides, the CDR3 is TGTGCCAGCAGCCAAGTGTTTGGCGGAGGGAATTACACCTTC. Its translation is CASSQVFGGGNYTF. The complete variable domain, with remaining parts taken from reference TRBV3-1 and TRBJ1-2, reads DTAVSQTPKYLVTQMGNDKSIKCEQNLGHDTMYWYKQDSKKFLKIMFSYNNKELIINETVPNRFSPKSPDKAHLNLHINSLELGDSAVYFCASSQVFGGGNYTFGSGTRLTVV.

Of note for this clonotype: At one boundary the junction diverges from the germline segment, which might be a read error. The chain combines TRBV19 with TRBJ2-3; TRBD1 matches at 7 bases. The V gene's germline CDR1 is LNHDA and CDR2 SQIVND (reference sequence). The CDR3 spans 12 residues. The CDR3 here is CASSPGTVTQYF. CDR3 coding DNA: TGTGCCAGTAGTCCCGGGACAGTTACGCAGTATTTT.

V gene TRBV19 combines with J gene TRBJ2-2, with D uncertain. The V gene's germline CDR1 is LNHDA and CDR2 SQIVND (reference sequence). CDR3 length equals 14 residues. V shed 3 bases and J shed 6 bases, with 11 bases lying between them. The CDR3 loop reads CASSIETQAGELFF. The DNA for the CDR3 is TGTGCCAGTAGTATCGAGACCCAGGCCGGGGAGCTGTTTTTT.

This clonotype has at least ten counts. The chain uses TRBV15 and TRBJ1-4; TRBD1 matches at 9 bases. Germline loops: CDR1 LNHNV, CDR2 YYDKDF (reference sequence). V gave up 0 bases and J gave up 4 bases; unmatched junction bases: 3. The CDR3 spans 16 residues. This CDR3 reads CATSRDRGQGNEKLFF. CDR3 coding DNA: TGTGCCACCAGCAGAGATCGGGGACAGGGTAATGAAAAACTGTTTTTT.

This clonotype showed up just a few times. The gene calls are TRBV2 and TRBJ2-3; D is possibly TRBD2 (6 bases). Per the germline V gene, CDR1 is SNHLY and CDR2 is FYNNEI. The germline V and J ends were trimmed by 4 bases and 2 bases, with 25 bases remaining between them. This CDR3 has 19 amino acids. CDR3: CASSVAPSDRSRLTDTQYF. The CDR3 DNA reads as TGTGCCAGCAGTGTAGCCCCTAGCGATCGATCACGTCTCACAGATACGCAGTATTTT.

The table lists this clonotype with many counts. The V and J genes are TRBV4-2 and TRBJ1-1; no firm D call. Germline CDR1 and CDR2: LGHNA and YNFKEQ. Trimming left V 3 bases short and J 2 bases short, with 13 bases between. The CDR3 has 15 amino acids. The CDR3, as DNA: TGTGCCAGCAGCCATTTAAATGGTGAAAACACTGAAGCTTTCTTT. Its protein is CASSHLNGENTEAFF.

The sample holds many counts of this clonotype. This rearrangement joins TRBV9 to TRBJ1-1; D is undetermined. CDR1 SGDLS and CDR2 YYNGEE come from the germline V gene. The length of the CDR3 is 13 residues. Trimming pared 2 bases from V and 0 bases from J, leaving 5 bases between. The DNA of the CDR3 is TGTGCCAGCAGCGTTATGGTGAACACTGAAGCTTTCTTT. Translation gives CASSVMVNTEAFF. The variable domain in full, with the rest retrieved from reference TRBV9 and TRBJ1-1, is DSGVTQTPKHLITATGQRVTLRCSPRSGDLSVYWYQQSLDQGLQFLIQYYNGEERAKGNILERFSAQQFPDLHSELNLSSLELGDSALYFCASSVMVNTEAFFGQGTRLTVV.

Concerning this clonotype: This clone may be a read error of a much larger clone one base away. The chain links TRBV29-1 to TRBJ1-2; D is undetermined. The CDR3 runs to 14 residues. Per germline, CDR1 SQVTM and CDR2 ANQGSEA. The CDR3 loop reads CSARAVARVDGYPF. The CDR3 DNA is TGCAGCGCTAGAGCGGTTGCCCGTGTGGATGGCTACCCCTTC.

This clonotype was seen ten or more times. The CDR3, as DNA: TGTGCCAGCAAGGGTGGGGCCTCCTACAATGAGCAGTTCTTC. Protein product: CASKGGASYNEQFF. The V call is TRBV6-1, the J call TRBJ2-1; possibly TRBD1 for D (5 bases). Germline V gene sequence: CDR1 MNHNS, CDR2 SASEGT. The CDR3 sequence is 14 residues long. V was trimmed by 7 bases and J by 0 bases, leaving 10 bases between them.

In this sample, this clonotype turned up many times. The chain combines TRBV5-1 with TRBJ2-5; D gene ambiguous. Looked up from germline, CDR1 is SGHRS and CDR2 is YFSETQ. The CDR3 is 12 amino acids. Trimming left V 2 bases short and J 2 bases short, with 4 bases between. CDR3 DNA sequence: TGCGCCAGCAGCTTCCCTCAAGAGACCCAGTACTTC. Its translation is CASSFPQETQYF.

This clonotype was detected many times. V is TRBV28 and J is TRBJ2-7; no definite D call. CDR1 is MDHEN, CDR2 SYDVKM, per germline. The CDR3 spans 11 residues. Trimming left V 6 bases short and J 1 base short, with 4 bases between. Here the CDR3 DNA reads TGTGCCAGCAGGCGTTCCTACGAGCAGTACTTC. This codes for CASRRSYEQYF.

This clonotype was seen many times. The J gene is TRBJ2-3, the V gene TRBV7-6; TRBD2 matches 14 bases. Germline CDR1 is SGHVS and CDR2 is FNYEAQ. After removal of 4 bases from V and 4 bases from J, the junction contained 4 bases not matched to a gene. The CDR3 contains 16 residues. In DNA, the CDR3 is TGTGCCAGCAGCTCGACTAGCGGGGGGGCCGCAGATACGCAGTATTTT. Encoded protein: CASSSTSGGAADTQYF.

This clonotype was seen repeatedly, ten times or more. The chain is built from TRBV5-1 and TRBJ1-2; D is uncertain. V was pared by 5 bases and J by 4 bases, with 15 bases between. This CDR3 contains 14 residues. Germline values: CDR1 SGHRS, CDR2 YFSETQ. Here the CDR3 DNA reads TGCGCCAGCAGAACAGAATTTTCAACCTATGGCTACACCTTC. Translation: CASRTEFSTYGYTF. Filled out from reference TRBV5-1 and TRBJ1-2, the complete variable domain reads KAGVTQTPRYLIKTRGQQVTLSCSPISGHRSVSWYQQTPGQGLQFLFEYFSETQRNKGNFPGRFSGRQFSNSRSEMNVSTLELGDSALYLCASRTEFSTYGYTFGSGTRLTVV.

V usage is TRBV4-1 and J usage is TRBJ2-7; 8 bases are a match to TRBD2. V trimming: 2 bases; J trimming: 5 bases; junction bases outside the gene matches: 14. Germline CDR1 MGHRA, CDR2 YSYEKL. The CDR3 runs 17 residues. DNA of the CDR3: TGCGCCAGCAGCCAAAGGACTAGCCAGGCCTCGTTCAACGAGCAGTACTTC. Encoded protein: CASSQRTSQASFNEQYF.

In its sample, this clonotype was seen many times. The J gene is TRBJ2-7, the V gene TRBV20-1; 9 bases match TRBD2. There are 13 residues in the CDR3. CDR1 and CDR2 from the germline V gene are DFQATT and SNEGSKA (reference sequence). J was trimmed by 4 bases and V by 5 bases; bases with no gene match: 6. The DNA for the CDR3 is TGCAGTGCTGTTGATAGCGGGAGATACGAGCAGTACTTC. Translation gives CSAVDSGRYEQYF.

This clonotype was counted a single time. A much larger clone lies one base from this, so it may be a read error. The gene calls are TRBV27 and TRBJ2-1; 7 bases match TRBD1. The junction had 8 bases not matched to a gene; V was cut back by 6 bases and J by 6 bases. Germline lookup yields CDR1 MNHEY and CDR2 SMNVEV (reference sequence). The CDR3 covers 14 residues. In DNA, the CDR3 is TGTGCCAGCAGAGCCGACGCAGGGGGCAATGAGCAGTTCTTC. Protein sequence: CASRADAGGNEQFF.